In its sample, the clone carrying this TCR beta chain was seen once. This entry belongs to a study of blood T cell repertoires in COVID-19. Study-level information: The analysed material was cDNA or gDNA that came from T cells, B-cell-depleted T cells, or PBMCs.

Source study methods: Quantification of nucleated cells was approximated via reference gene primer amplification. Measured with immunoSEQ multiplex PCR; TCRdb has only the in-frame clones, and not every one. The V and J calls and clone size were taken over from that table, and D and trimming were inferred from the DNA. The table has over 200,000 clones, less than 90% seen once. With V trimmed by 4 bases and J by 6 bases, 1 base remained unmatched. The length of the CDR3 is 15 residues. Germline values: CDR1 LGHDT, CDR2 YNNKEL (reference sequence). The sequence derives from a man in his forties with active or convalescent COVID-19. Input material: peripheral blood. This chain uses TRBV3-1 (or the pseudogene TRBV3-2) with TRBJ2-1; 15 positions agree with TRBD2. The CDR3 DNA reads as TGTGCCAGCAGCCGGGGACTAGCGGGGGGCAATGAGCAGTTCTTC. Translating it yields CASSRGLAGGNEQFF.